This T cell receptor (beta chain) came from a study of shared clonotypes between healthy human individuals (dated by TCRdb to the early 2020s). Looking at the study overall: The cohort comprised a couple of women and a few men aged 18 to 49 years. To estimate repertoire size and how much clonotypes are shared between individuals, the study performed deep sequencing of blood TCR repertoires from 4 to 6 healthy adults. Per donor, leukapheresis produced somewhere between about 0.8 and 9 billion PBMCs. To increase sequencing depth and limit assay-specific biases, TCR repertoire library preparation and sequencing were carried out by different laboratories using diverse techniques. For each donor, three plates each were used for CD4 naive and CD4 memory, two plates were used for CD8 naive, and one plate was used for CD8 memory. The paper as a whole reports these results and caveats: Pairwise subsampling indicated that sequencing depth was expected to affect the degree of clonotype sharing among donors. Naive subsets generally had larger estimated clonotype richness than memory subsets did. The genetic and exposure-history diversity represented was limited by the small number of donors. Sampling was restricted to blood, and TCR repertoires in tissues likely differ from the TCR repertoires found in blood. Even with the large sequencing depth, rarefaction of the sorted-subset datasets indicated that sequencing was incomplete. Higher generation probabilities were observed for clonotypes shared by all four sorted-subset donors than for non-shared clonotypes. Around 5.4% of naive CD4, roughly 3.5% of naive CD8, 2.3% of memory CD4, and less than 0.45% of memory CD8 clonotypes were shared across several donors.

Per the germline V gene, SGDLS is the CDR1 and YYNGEE is the CDR2. V was cut back by 0 bases and J by 6 bases, leaving a gap of 13 bases between them. The CDR3 spans 14 residues, from the cysteine through the phenylalanine. Only the CDR3 part of the read is kept: 42 bases, read in frame from the first base. The donors were healthy, HIV-negative adults who had no recently reported acute infections or vaccinations. All donors were Caucasian adults living in Nashville, Tennessee, USA. Magnetic negative selection was used to enrich CD4+ T cells, after which naive cells were positively selected on CD45RA and the negative fraction became the memory subset. Blood was collected by leukapheresis, and PBMCs were isolated by Ficoll-Histopaque density gradient centrifugation and then cryopreserved in liquid nitrogen vapor phase. Purity and quantity of every magnetically sorted T cell population were checked by analytical flow cytometry. Genomic DNA was isolated from each sorted fraction and quantified by UV absorbance on a Nanodrop 2000c.

Using the deep immunoSEQ assay, multiplex PCR amplified TCR CDR3 regions from genomic DNA. Extracted genomic DNA from each cell subset was spread evenly across all wells of several immunoSEQ 96-well plates, with each plate serving as a replicate. Each replicate PCR for sorted subsets received roughly 200 ng genomic DNA, equal to about 30,000 T cell genomes. Purified libraries were quantified with a Qubit 3.0 fluorometer, sized on a Bioanalyzer 2100, and re-quantified with the KAPA Library Quantification kit. Every immunoSEQ 96-well plate was sequenced on a dedicated single-read 150-cycle Illumina NextSeq 550 flow cell. Per the original workflow: Because only junctional sequences without quality scores were contained in the immunoSEQ output, filtering matching that applied to full-length reads could not be performed. Sequences were annotated with PyIR, a Python wrapper for IgBLAST v1.9, and V/J genes and CDR3 were assigned using IMGT germline references. Any read was removed if the V/J assignment was weak (E-value above 1e-6), the CDR3 was missing, or the read contained stop codons, out-of-frame junctions, or ambiguous translated residues. V3J clonotypes were defined as sequences sharing the same inferred V gene, J gene, and CDR3 amino acid sequence. Percentage overlap between repertoires was calculated by dividing the number of shared unique clonotypes by the size of the smaller repertoire. Richness of each repertoire was evaluated using RTK rarefaction, the Chao1 estimator, and Recon v2.1 estimates of unobserved clonotypes. For all TCRbeta clonotypes obtained by the gDNA method from several donors, generation probabilities were computed with OLGA. TCRdb limited this immuneACCESS table to in-frame rearrangements with V and J called. A share of clones is missing; checked studies link under half to unresolved V genes, and the rest is unexplained. Clone size and the V and J calls come from that table; the DNA yielded D and trimming. The sample table lists roughly 1,600,000 clones, roughly 98.5% of them with a count of one. Together, the top ten hold around 0.33% of the sample.

As regards this clone: Its antigen target is currently unknown. Base qualities are missing; no much larger clone stands one base away.

The chain uses TRBV9 and TRBJ2-7; the D gene is possibly TRBD1 or TRBD2, with 5 bases matching each. The source is a man aged 25 to 40 in good health. Sequenced: naive CD4+ T cells sorted from blood. The sample's cell subset or site label is to be understood as: CD45RA+ positively selected. The encoded CDR3 is CASSVAARGPEQYF. The nucleotide sequence is TGTGCCAGCAGCGTAGCGGCGAGGGGCCCCGAGCAGTACTTC.